The T cell receptor beta chain described here comes from a study of T cell responses to AZD1222 COVID-19 vaccine. Study observations and caveats: Just five to seven people given AZD1222 tested seropositive at baseline.

Sequencing used immunoSEQ multiplex PCR; TCRdb keeps in-frame clones, though not all of them. The sample includes under 70,000 clones, roughly 88% of them seen just once. Per the germline V gene, CDR1 is ENHRY and CDR2 is SYGVKD. The CDR3 is made up of 14 amino acids. Trimming took 4 bases from V and 4 from J, leaving 13 bases between them. Concerning this clone itself: Its specificity is not known.

Sequencing used peripheral blood, obtained on day 0 of AZD1222 vaccination. The V and J genes are TRBV10-3 and TRBJ1-2, with D hard to call. This TCR derives from an adult in good health. In nucleotides, the CDR3 is TGTGCCATCAGTGTCGACGGACGTACCTATGGCTACACCTTC. Its translation: CAISVDGRTYGYTF.